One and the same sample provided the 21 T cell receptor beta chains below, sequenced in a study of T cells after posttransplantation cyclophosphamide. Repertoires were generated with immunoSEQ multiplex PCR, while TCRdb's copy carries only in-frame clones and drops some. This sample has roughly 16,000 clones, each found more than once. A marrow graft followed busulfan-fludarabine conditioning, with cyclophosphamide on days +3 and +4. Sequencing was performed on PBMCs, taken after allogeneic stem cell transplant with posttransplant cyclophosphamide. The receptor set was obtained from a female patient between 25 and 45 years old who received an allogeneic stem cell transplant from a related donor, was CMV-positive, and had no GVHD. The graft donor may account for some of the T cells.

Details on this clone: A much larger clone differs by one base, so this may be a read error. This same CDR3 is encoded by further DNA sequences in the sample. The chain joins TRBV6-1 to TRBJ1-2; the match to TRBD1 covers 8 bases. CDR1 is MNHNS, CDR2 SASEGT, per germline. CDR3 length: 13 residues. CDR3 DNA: TGTGCCAGCAGTACGGACAGGGCGGAAGGCTACACCTTT. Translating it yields CASSTDRAEGYTF.

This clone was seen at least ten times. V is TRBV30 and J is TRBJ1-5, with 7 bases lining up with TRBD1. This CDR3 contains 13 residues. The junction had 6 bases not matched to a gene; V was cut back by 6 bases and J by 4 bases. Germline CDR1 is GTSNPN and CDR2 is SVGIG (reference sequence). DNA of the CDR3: TGTGCCTGTGGACAGGCCTCGAATCAGCCCCAGCATTTT. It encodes CACGQASNQPQHF.

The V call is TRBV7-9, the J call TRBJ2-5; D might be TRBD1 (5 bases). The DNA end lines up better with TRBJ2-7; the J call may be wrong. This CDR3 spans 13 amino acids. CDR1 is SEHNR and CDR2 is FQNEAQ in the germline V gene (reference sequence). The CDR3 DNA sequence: TGTGCCAGCAGCGGACACAGGATCTACGAGCAGTACTTC. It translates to CASSGHRIYEQYF.

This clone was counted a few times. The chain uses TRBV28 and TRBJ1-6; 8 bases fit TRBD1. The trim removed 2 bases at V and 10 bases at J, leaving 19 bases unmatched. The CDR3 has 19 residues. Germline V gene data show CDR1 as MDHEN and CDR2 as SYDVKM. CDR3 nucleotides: TGTGCCAGCAGTTTAGGTGGAGGTTTCGTCGCAGGGGGCGAATCACCCCTCCACTTT. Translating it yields CASSLGGGFVAGGESPLHF.

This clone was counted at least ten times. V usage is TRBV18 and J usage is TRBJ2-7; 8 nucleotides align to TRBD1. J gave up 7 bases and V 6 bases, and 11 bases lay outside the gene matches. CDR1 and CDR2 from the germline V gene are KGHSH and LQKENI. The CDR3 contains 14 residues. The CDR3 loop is CASSSGTGTREQYF. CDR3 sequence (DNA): TGTGCCAGCTCTTCCGGGACAGGCACGAGGGAGCAGTACTTC.

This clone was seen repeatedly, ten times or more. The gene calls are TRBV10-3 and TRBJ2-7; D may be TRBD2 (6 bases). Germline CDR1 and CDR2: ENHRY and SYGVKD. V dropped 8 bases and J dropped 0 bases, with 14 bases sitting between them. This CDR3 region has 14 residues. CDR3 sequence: CAIALGRDSYEQYF. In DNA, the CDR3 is TGTGCCATCGCCCTCGGGCGGGACTCCTACGAGCAGTACTTC.

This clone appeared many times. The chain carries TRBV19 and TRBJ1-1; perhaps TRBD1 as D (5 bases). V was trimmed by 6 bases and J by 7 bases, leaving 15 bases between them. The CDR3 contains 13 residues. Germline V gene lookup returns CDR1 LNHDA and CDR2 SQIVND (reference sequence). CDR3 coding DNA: TGTGCCAGTAGCCTCGGCAGGGCAGGTGAAGCTTTCTTT. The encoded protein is CASSLGRAGEAFF.

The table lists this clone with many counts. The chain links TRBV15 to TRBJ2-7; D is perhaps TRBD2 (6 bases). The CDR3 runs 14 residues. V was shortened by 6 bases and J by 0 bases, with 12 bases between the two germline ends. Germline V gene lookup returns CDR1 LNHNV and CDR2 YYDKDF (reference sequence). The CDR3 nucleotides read TGTGCCACCAGTGGACGGGGGAACTCCTACGAGCAGTACTTC. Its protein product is CATSGRGNSYEQYF.

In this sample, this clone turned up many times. DNA for the CDR3: TGTGCCAGCAGTGAGTACGGGAGCCAAGAGACCCAGTACTTC. It encodes CASSEYGSQETQYF. The chain carries TRBV27 and TRBJ2-5, with D possibly TRBD2 on 6 matching bases. There are 14 residues in the CDR3. Germline V gene lookup returns CDR1 MNHEY and CDR2 SMNVEV (reference sequence). Trimming shortened V by 5 bases and J by 1 base, and 11 bases separated the two germline ends.

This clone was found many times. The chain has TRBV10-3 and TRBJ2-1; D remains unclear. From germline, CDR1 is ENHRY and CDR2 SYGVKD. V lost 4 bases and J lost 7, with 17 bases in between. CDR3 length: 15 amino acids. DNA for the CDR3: TGTGCCATCAGTGGTGAGGCGGTGGTACAAAATGAGCAGTTCTTC. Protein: CAISGEAVVQNEQFF.

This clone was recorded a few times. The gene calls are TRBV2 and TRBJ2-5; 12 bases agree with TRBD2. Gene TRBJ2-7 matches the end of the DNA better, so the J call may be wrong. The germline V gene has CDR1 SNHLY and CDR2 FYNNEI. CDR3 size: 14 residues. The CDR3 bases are TGTGCCAGCAGCAGACTAGCGGGAGAAGGCGAGCAGTACTTC. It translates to CASSRLAGEGEQYF.

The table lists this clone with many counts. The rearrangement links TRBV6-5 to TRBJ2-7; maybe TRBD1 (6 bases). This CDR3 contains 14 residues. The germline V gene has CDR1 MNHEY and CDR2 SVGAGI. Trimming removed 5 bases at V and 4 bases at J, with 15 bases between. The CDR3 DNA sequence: TGTGCCAGCAGTCGACTGGCGAGGGGGTACGAGCAGTACTTC. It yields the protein CASSRLARGYEQYF.

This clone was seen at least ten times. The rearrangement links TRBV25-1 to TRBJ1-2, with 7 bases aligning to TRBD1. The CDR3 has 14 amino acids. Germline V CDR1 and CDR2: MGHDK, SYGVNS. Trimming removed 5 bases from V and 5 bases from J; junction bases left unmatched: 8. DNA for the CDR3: TGTGCCAGCAGTCCCGGGACAGACCTTTATGGCTACACCTTC. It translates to CASSPGTDLYGYTF.

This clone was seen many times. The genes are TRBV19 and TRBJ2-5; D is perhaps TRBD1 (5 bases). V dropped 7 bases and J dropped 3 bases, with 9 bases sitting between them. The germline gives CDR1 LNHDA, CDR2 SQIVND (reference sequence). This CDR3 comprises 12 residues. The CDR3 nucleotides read TGTGCCAGTAATAGGGGTGAAGAGACCCAGTACTTC. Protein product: CASNRGEETQYF.

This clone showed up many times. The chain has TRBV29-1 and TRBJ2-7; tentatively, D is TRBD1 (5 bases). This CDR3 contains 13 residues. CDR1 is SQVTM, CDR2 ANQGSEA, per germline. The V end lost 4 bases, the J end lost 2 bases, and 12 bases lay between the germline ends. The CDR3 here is CSVAPSRAYEQYF. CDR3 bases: TGCAGCGTTGCTCCGTCCAGGGCCTACGAGCAGTACTTC.

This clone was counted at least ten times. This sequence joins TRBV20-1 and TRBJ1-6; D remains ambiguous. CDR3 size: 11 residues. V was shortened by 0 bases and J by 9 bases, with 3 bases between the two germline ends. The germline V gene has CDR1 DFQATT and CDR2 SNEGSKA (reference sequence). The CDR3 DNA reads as TGCAGTGCTAGAGAGAGTTCACCCCTCCACTTT. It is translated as CSARESSPLHF.

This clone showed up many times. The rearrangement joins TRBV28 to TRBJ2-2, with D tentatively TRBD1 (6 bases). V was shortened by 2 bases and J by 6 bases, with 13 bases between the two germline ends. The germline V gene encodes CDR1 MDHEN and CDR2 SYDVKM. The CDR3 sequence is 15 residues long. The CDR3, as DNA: TGTGCCAGCAGTTTAGGGGGCTTTATCGCCGGGGAGCTGTTTTTT. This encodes CASSLGGFIAGELFF.

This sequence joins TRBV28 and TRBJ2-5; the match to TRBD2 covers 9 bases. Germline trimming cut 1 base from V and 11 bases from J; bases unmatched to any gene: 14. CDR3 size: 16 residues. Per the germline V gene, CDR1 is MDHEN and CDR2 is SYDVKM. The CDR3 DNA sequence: TGTGCCAGCAGTTTATCGCGGGGACTAGCCGTGAATGAGCAGTACTTC. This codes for CASSLSRGLAVNEQYF.

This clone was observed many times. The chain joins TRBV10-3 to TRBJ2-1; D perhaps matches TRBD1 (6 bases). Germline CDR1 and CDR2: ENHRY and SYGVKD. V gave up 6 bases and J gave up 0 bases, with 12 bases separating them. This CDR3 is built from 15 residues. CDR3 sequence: CAIRPGTRSYNEQFF. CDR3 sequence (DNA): TGTGCCATCAGACCCGGGACACGCTCCTACAATGAGCAGTTCTTC.

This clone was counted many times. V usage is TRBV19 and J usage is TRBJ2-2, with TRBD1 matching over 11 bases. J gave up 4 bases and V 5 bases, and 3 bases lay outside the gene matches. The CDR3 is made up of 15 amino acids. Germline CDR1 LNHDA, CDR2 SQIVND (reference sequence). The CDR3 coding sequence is TGTGCCAGTAGTTGGGACAGGGGGATCACCGGGGAGCTGTTTTTT. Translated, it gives CASSWDRGITGELFF.

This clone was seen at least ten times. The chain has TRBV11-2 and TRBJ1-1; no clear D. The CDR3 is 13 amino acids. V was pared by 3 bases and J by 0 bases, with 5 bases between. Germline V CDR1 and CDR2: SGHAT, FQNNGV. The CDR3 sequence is CASSFRLNTEAFF. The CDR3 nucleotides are TGTGCCAGCAGCTTCCGGTTGAACACTGAAGCTTTCTTT.